The T cell receptor beta chain described here comes from a study of shared clonotypes between healthy human individuals. Study-wide points: Lower generation probabilities were found for non-shared clonotypes than for those shared by all four donors.

This clone occurred once. What it binds is unknown. Per the germline V gene, CDR1 is LNHNV and CDR2 is YYDKDF (reference sequence). This CDR3 is built from 15 residues. Trimming took off 5 bases at V and 0 bases at J, with 14 bases between the two ends. The assay used deep level. The repertoire was sequenced with immunoSEQ multiplex PCR; TCRdb's copy has only in-frame clones and lacks some. The repertoire has about 1.5 million clones, 95% to 99% of them found once; the top ten carry about 0.42%. This TCR came from a man younger than 40 in good health. Material for sequencing was naive CD4+ T cells sorted from blood. Subset defined: CD45RA+ positively selected. The V and J genes are TRBV15 and TRBJ2-7; possible D gene TRBD1, 5 bases. The chain's CDR3 is CATSSTGRSSYEQYF. CDR3 nucleotide sequence: TGTGCCACCAGCTCCACAGGAAGAAGCTCCTACGAGCAGTACTTC.